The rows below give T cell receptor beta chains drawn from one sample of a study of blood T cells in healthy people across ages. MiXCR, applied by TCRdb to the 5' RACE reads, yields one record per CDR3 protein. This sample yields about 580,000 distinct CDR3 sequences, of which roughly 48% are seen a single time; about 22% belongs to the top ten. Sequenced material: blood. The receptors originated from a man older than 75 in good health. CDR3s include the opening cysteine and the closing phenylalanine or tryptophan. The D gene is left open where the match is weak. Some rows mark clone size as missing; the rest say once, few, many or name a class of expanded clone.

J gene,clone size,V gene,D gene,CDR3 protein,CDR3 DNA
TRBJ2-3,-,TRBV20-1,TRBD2,CSARDPASGRLTDTQYF,TGCAGTGCTAGAGATCCGGCTAGCGGGAGACTGACAGATACGCAGTATTTT
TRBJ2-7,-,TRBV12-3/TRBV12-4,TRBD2,CASRDTSGSYEQYF,TGTGCCAGCAGGGACACTAGCGGGAGCTACGAGCAGTACTTC
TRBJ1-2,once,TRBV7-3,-,CASSLSGGNNYGYTF,TGTGCCAGCAGCTTATCGGGAGGGAATAACTATGGCTACACCTTC
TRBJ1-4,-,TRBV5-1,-,CASSLFSQDNNEKLFF,TGCGCCAGCAGCTTGTTCAGTCAGGATAATAATGAAAAACTGTTTTTT
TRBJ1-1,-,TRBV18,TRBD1,CASSPGTGGLNTEAFF,TGTGCCAGCTCACCAGGGACAGGGGGCTTGAACACTGAAGCTTTCTTT
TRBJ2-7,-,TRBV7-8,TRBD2,CASSYGLAGVREQYF,TGTGCCAGCAGCTACGGACTAGCGGGAGTACGAGAGCAGTACTTC
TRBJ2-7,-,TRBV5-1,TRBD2,CASSLAPMARTSAYEQYF,TGCGCCAGCAGCTTGGCCCCCATGGCGCGGACTAGCGCCTACGAGCAGTACTTC
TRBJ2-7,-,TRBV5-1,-,CASSLEVGSSYEQYF,TGCGCCAGCAGCTTGGAGGTCGGGAGCTCCTACGAGCAGTACTTC
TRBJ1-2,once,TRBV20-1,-,CSAPYGYTF,TGCAGTGCCCCCTATGGCTACACCTTC
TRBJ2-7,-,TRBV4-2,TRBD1,CASSFGTGGYEQYF,TGTGCCAGCAGCTTCGGGACAGGGGGCTACGAGCAGTACTTC
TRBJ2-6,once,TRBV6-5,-,CASSYSGPGQPGANVPTF,TGTGCCAGCAGTTACTCGGGCCCAGGACAGCCCGGGGCCAACGTCCCGACTTTC
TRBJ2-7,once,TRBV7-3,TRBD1,CASSSTPKATGGWYEQYF,TGTGCCAGCAGCTCTACACCTAAGGCAACAGGGGGATGGTACGAGCAGTACTTC
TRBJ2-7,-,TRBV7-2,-,CASSLNVFAYEQYF,TGTGCCAGCAGCTTAAATGTGTTTGCCTACGAGCAGTACTTC
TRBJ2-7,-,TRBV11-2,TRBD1,CASSLGDRGSHEQYF,TGTGCCAGCAGCTTAGGGGACAGGGGGTCTCACGAGCAGTACTTC
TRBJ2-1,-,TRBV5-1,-,CASSLGARGGLNEQFF,TGCGCCAGCAGCTTGGGGGCGAGGGGGGGCCTCAATGAGCAGTTCTTC
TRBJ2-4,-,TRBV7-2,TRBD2,CASSLVGGLAGGLLLYF,TGTGCCAGCAGCTTAGTAGGGGGACTAGCGGGAGGTTTGCTTCTGTACTTC
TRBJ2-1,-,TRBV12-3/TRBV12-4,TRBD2,CASSFGSGGSYNEQFF,TGTGCCAGCAGTTTCGGTAGCGGGGGGTCCTACAATGAGCAGTTCTTC
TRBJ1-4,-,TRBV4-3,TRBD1,CASSQNRGTNEKLFF,TGCGCCAGCAGCCAAAACAGGGGAACTAATGAAAAACTGTTTTTT
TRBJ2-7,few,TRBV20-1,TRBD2,CSAQREYEQYF,TGCAGTGCCCAGCGGGAGTACGAGCAGTACTTC
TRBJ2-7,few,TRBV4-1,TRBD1,CASSQDKDRAAYEQYF,TGCGCCAGCAGCCAAGACAAGGACAGGGCTGCCTACGAGCAGTACTTC
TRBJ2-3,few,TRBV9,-,CASSVGGADTQYF,TGTGCCAGCAGCGTAGGCGGGGCAGATACGCAGTATTTT
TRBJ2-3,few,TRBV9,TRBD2,CASSGSSGRASTDTQYF,TGTGCCAGCAGCGGCTCTAGCGGGAGGGCTAGCACAGATACGCAGTATTTT